The T cell receptor beta chain under discussion was sequenced for a study of T cells in Graves' hyperthyroidism and ophthalmopathy. Concerning this clonotype itself: A clone one base away is much larger, so this may be a read error.

Amplification of TCR beta CDR3 regions used RNA as the template. HTBI primers drove first-round RT-PCR of the TCR CDR3. TCRdb processed the multiplex PCR reads anew with MiXCR; each CDR3 protein has one entry. The data hold some 460,000 distinct CDR3 sequences, with 15% to 18% observed a single time. CDR1 MNHNS and CDR2 SASEGT come from the germline V gene. V was clipped by 5 bases and J by 2 bases, with 14 bases between them. CDR3 length: 15 amino acids. Together with thyroid ultrasound, orbital computed tomography, serum thyroxine and TRAb, clinical symptoms were used for diagnoses. Sequenced: blood. The chain joins TRBV6-1 to TRBJ2-3, with D perhaps given as TRBD1 or TRBD2 (5 bases each). The source of this sequence is a woman aged 18-29 years with Graves' hyperthyroidism. This CDR3 is CASSLLVGTTDTQYF. CDR3 bases: TGTGCCAGCAGTCTCCTAGTGGGGACCACAGATACGCAGTATTTT.